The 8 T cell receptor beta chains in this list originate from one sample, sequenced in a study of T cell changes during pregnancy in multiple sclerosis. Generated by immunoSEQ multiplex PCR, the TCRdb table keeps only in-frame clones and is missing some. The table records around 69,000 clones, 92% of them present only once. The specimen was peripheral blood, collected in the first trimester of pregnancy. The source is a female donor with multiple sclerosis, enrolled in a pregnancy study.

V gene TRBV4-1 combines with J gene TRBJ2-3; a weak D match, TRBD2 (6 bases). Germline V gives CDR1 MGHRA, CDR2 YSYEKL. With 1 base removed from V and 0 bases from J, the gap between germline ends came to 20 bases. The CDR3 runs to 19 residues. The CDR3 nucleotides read TGCGCCAGCAGCCAAGTATTTCTAGCGAGACTATCTAGCACAGATACGCAGTATTTT. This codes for CASSQVFLARLSSTDTQYF.

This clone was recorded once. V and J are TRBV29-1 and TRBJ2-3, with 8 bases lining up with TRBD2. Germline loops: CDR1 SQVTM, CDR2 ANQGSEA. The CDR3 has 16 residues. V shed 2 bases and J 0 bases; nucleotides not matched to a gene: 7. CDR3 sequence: CSVELMASGSTDTQYF. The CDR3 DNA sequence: TGCAGCGTTGAATTAATGGCTAGCGGGAGCACAGATACGCAGTATTTT.

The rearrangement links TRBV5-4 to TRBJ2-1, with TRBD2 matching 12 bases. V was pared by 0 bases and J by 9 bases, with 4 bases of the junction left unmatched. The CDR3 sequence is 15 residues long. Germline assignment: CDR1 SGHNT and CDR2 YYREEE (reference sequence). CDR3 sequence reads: CASSLGLAGVGEQFF. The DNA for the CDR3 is TGTGCCAGCAGCTTGGGACTAGCGGGAGTCGGTGAGCAGTTCTTC.

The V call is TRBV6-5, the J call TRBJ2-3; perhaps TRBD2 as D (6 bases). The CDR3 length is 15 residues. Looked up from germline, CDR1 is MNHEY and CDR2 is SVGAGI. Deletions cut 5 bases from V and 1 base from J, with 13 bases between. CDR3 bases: TGTGCCAGCAGTATACTAGGGGAGGGCACAGATACGCAGTATTTT. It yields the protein CASSILGEGTDTQYF.

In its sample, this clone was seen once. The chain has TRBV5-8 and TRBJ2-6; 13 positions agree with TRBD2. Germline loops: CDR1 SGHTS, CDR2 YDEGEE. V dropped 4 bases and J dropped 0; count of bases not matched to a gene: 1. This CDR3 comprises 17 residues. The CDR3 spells CASSRTSGSSGANVLTF. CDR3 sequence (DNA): TGTGCCAGCAGCCGGACTAGCGGGAGCTCTGGGGCCAACGTCCTGACTTTC. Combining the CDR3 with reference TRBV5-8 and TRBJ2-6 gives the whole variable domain EAGVTQSPTHLIKTRGQQATLRCSPISGHTSVYWYQQALGLGLQFLLWYDEGEERNRGNFPPRFSGRQFPNYSSELNVNALELEDSALYLCASSRTSGSSGANVLTFGAGSRLTVL.

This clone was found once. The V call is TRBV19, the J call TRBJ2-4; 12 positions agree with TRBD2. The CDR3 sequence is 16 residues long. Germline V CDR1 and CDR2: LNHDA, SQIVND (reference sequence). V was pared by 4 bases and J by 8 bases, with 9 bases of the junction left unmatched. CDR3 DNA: TGTGCCAGTAGTACCCGGACTAGCGGGATGAGTTACATTCAGTACTTC. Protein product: CASSTRTSGMSYIQYF.

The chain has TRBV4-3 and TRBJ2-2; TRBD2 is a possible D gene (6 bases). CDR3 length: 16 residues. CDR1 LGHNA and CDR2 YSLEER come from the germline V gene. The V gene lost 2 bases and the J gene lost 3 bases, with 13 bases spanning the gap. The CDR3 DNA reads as TGCGCCAGCAGCCAAAAACCGGGACTCCACACCGGGGAGCTGTTTTTT. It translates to CASSQKPGLHTGELFF.

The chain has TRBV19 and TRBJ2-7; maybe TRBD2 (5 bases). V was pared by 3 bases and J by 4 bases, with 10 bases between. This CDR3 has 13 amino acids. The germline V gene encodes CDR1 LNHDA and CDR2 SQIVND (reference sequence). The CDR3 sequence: CASSIETTYEQYF. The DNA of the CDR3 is TGTGCCAGTAGTATTGAGACTACTTACGAGCAGTACTTC.